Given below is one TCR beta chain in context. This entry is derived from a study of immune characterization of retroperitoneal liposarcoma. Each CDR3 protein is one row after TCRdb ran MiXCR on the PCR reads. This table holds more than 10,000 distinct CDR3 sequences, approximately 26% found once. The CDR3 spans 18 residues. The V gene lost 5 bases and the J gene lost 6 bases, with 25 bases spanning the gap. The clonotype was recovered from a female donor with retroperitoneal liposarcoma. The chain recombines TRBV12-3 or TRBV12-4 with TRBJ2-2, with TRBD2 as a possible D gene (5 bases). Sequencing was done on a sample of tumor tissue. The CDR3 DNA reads TGTGCCAGCAGTCCCGGAGGAAGAACGCTCCGGGGTCCCGGGGAGCTGTTTTTT. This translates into CASSPGGRTLRGPGELFF.